What follows is one T cell receptor beta chain and its context. The antigen remains unidentified. These data belong to a study of cytomegalovirus exposure and HLA in healthy donors. Overall study findings and caveats: A later analysis linked a missense variant in DCLRE1C to the trimming of TCR beta V and J genes. CMV serostatus was the sole immune exposure data available. Among the CMV-associated chains, a few were confirmed in vitro as specific for CMV antigens.

Germline CDR1 is KGHSH and CDR2 is LQKENI. The CDR3 is 14 residues long. With 3 bases clipped from V and 7 bases from J, the junction kept 1 base outside the gene matches. Use of 60 Vbeta and 13 Jbeta primers characterized the PCR. TCRdb's table, derived via immunoSEQ multiplex PCR, lists solely in-frame clones and lacks some. The table has around 90,000 clones, about two thirds seen once. Sequenced material: PBMCs. The J gene is TRBJ2-1, the V gene TRBV18; 12 bases agree with TRBD1. The TCR originated in a woman between 45 and 65 years old in good health and CMV-seropositive. CDR3 region: CASSPGQGANEQFF. CDR3 sequence (DNA): TGTGCCAGCTCACCGGGACAGGGGGCGAATGAGCAGTTCTTC.